This T cell receptor (beta chain) was documented in a study of T cell repertoires in cytomegalovirus infection. Study overall: Recently described HLA-C-restricted plus well-studied HLA-B-restricted CMV epitopes were used. Signatures in public TCR beta sequences pointed to both CMV infection and matching HLA type. Whole-study results and caveats: Cumulative public TCR beta family frequency identified CMV carriers with the relevant HLA. CMV-specific TCR beta clonotypes restricted by HLA-C were the ones dominating the ex vivo response.

Remarks on this clonotype: Its target is not known.

Deletions cut 5 bases from V and 4 bases from J, with 18 bases between. The CDR3 contains 17 residues. Germline V gene lookup returns CDR1 SGHAT and CDR2 FQNNGV. TCRdb used MiXCR to reprocess the reads, holding one entry per CDR3 protein. This sample carries approximately 390,000 distinct CDR3 sequences, roughly a third of them seen once, and the ten largest clones take approximately 13%. This material consisted of cultured PBMCs, taken from culture after CMV antigen stimulation. This receptor was obtained from a human donor in good health (CMV status not recorded). Some clones in this sample may be carry-over from other donors' samples. The V and J genes are TRBV11-2 and TRBJ2-6; no clear D. CDR3 sequence: CASSPLGPKSGANVLTF. The CDR3 bases are TGTGCCAGCAGCCCTCTTGGGCCTAAGTCAGGGGCCAACGTCCTGACTTTC.